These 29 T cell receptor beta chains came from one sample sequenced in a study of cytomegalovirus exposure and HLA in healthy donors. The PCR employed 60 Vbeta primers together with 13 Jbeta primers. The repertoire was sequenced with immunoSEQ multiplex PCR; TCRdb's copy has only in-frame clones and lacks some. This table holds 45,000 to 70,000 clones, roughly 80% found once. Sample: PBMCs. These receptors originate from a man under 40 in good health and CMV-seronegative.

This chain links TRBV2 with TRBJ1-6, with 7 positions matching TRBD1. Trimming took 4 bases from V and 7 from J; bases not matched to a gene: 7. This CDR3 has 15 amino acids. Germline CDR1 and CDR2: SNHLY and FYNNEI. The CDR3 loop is CASSASGGRNSPLHF. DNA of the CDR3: TGTGCCAGCAGTGCATCAGGGGGAAGGAATTCACCCCTCCACTTT.

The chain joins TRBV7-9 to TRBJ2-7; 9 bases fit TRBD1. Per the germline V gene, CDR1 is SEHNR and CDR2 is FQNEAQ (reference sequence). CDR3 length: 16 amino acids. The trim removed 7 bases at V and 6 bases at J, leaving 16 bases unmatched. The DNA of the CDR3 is TGTGCCAGCACCGAGAGGGGAGGACAGGGGTTGCGCGAGCAGTACTTC. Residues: CASTERGGQGLREQYF.

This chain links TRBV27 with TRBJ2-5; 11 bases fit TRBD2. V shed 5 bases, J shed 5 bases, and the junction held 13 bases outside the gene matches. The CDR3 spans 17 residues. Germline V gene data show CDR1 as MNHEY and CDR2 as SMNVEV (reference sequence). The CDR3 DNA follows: TGTGCCAGCAGTCGGGAGAGGGTAGCGGGAGGGGGGGAGACCCAGTACTTC. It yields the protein CASSRERVAGGGETQYF.

The CDR3 here is CASSPGQGYEKLFF. The CDR3 region has the DNA TGTGCCAGCAGTCCGGGACAGGGTTATGAAAAACTGTTTTTT. The rearrangement joins TRBV7-2 to TRBJ1-4; TRBD1 agrees at 9 bases. After removal of 6 bases from V and 6 bases from J, the junction contained 5 bases not matched to a gene. CDR3 length equals 14 residues. Germline-derived CDR1 and CDR2 are SGHTA and FQGNSA.

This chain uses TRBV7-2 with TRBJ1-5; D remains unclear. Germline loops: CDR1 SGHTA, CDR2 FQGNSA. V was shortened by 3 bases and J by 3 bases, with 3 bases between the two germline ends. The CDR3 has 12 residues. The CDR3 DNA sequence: TGTGCCAGCAGCTTCAACAATCAGCCCCAGCATTTT. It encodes CASSFNNQPQHF.

CDR3 residues: CASRRTGRDTGELFF. The CDR3, as DNA: TGTGCCAGCAGACGGACAGGGAGGGACACCGGGGAGCTGTTTTTT. The chain has TRBV5-6 and TRBJ2-2, with D perhaps TRBD1 (8 bases). The V end lost 5 bases, the J end lost 3 bases, and 14 bases lay between the germline ends. CDR1 and CDR2 from the germline V gene are SGHDT and YYEEEE. The CDR3 spans 15 residues.

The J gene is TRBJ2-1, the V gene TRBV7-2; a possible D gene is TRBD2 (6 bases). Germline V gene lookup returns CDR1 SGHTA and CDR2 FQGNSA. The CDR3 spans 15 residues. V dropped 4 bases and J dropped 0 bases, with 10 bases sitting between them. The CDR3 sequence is CASSSAGSSYNEQFF. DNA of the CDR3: TGTGCCAGCAGCTCCGCGGGAAGCTCCTACAATGAGCAGTTCTTC.

The CDR3 nucleotides read TGCGCCAGCAGAACCAGGGGTAACTCCTACGAGCAGTACTTC. This gives the protein CASRTRGNSYEQYF. The V gene is TRBV5-1, the J gene TRBJ2-7, with D possibly being TRBD1 (6 bases). The CDR3 contains 14 residues. In germline, CDR1 is SGHRS, CDR2 YFSETQ. The V and J ends lost 5 bases and 0 bases respectively, with 12 bases between them.

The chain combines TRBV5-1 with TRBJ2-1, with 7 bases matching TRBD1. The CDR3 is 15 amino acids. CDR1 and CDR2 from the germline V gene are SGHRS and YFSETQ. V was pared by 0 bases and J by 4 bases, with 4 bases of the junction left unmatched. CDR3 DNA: TGCGCCAGCAGCTTGGGACAGGGCTTTTACAATGAGCAGTTCTTC. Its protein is CASSLGQGFYNEQFF. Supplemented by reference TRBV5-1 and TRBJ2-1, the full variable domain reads KAGVTQTPRYLIKTRGQQVTLSCSPISGHRSVSWYQQTPGQGLQFLFEYFSETQRNKGNFPGRFSGRQFSNSRSEMNVSTLELGDSALYLCASSLGQGFYNEQFFGPGTRLTVL.

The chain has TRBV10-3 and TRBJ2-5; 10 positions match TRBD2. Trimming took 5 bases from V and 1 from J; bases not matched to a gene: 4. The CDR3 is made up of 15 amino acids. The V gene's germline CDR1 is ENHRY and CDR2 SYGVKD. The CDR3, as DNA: TGTGCCATCAGTCAGACTAGCGGGCTCCAAGAGACCCAGTACTTC. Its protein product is CAISQTSGLQETQYF.

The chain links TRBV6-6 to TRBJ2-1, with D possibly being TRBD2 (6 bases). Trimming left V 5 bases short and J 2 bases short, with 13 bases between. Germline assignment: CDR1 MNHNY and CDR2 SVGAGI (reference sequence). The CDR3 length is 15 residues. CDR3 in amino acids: CASSQLGGTYNEQFF. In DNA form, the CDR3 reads TGTGCCAGCAGTCAACTCGGGGGAACCTACAATGAGCAGTTCTTC.

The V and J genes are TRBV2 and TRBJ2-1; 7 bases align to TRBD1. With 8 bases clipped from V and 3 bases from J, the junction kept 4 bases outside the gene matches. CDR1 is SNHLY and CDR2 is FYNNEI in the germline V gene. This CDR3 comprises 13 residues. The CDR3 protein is CASQGTDYNEQFF. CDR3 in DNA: TGTGCCAGCCAAGGGACAGACTACAATGAGCAGTTCTTC.

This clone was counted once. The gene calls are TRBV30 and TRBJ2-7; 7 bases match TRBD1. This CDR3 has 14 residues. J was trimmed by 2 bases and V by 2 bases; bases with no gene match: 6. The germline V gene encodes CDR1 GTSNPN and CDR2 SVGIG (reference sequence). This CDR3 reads CAWSFWDRTYEQYF. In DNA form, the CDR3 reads TGTGCCTGGAGTTTTTGGGACAGAACCTACGAGCAGTACTTC.

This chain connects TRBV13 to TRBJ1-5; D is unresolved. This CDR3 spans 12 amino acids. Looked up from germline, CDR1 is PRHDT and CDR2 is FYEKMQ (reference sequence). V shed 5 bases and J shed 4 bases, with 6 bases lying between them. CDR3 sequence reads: CASSLSNQPQHF. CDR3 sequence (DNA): TGTGCCAGCAGCCTCTCGAATCAGCCCCAGCATTTT.

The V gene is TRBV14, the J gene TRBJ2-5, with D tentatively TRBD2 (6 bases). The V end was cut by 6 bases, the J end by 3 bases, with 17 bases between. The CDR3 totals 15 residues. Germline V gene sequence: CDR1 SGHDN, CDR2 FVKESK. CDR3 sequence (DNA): TGTGCCAGCAGTAAGGGGATGTGGGAGGAAGAGACCCAGTACTTC. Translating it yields CASSKGMWEEETQYF.

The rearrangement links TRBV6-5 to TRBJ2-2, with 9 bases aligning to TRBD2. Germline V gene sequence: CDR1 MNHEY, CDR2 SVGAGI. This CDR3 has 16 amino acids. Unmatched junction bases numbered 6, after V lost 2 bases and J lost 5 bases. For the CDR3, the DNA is TGTGCCAGCAGTTACGGCCTAGCGGGGCCTACCGGGGAGCTGTTTTTT. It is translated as CASSYGLAGPTGELFF.

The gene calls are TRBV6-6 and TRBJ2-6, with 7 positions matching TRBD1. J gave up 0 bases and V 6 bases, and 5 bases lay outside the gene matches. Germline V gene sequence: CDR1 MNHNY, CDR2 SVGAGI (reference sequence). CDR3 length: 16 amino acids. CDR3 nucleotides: TGTGCCAGCAGACGAACAGGGGCCTCTGGGGCCAACGTCCTGACTTTC. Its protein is CASRRTGASGANVLTF.

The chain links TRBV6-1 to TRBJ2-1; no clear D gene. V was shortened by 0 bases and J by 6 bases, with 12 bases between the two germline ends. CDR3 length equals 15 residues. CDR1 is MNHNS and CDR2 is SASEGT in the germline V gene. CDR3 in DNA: TGTGCCAGCAGTGAAGCTCCCGGGTGGGTCAATGAGCAGTTCTTC. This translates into CASSEAPGWVNEQFF.

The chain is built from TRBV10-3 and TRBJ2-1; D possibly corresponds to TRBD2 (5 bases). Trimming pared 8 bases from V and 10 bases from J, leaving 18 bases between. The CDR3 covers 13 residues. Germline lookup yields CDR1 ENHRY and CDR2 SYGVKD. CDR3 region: CAIESGGMGEQFF. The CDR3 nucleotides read TGTGCCATCGAAAGCGGTGGCATGGGCGAGCAGTTCTTC.

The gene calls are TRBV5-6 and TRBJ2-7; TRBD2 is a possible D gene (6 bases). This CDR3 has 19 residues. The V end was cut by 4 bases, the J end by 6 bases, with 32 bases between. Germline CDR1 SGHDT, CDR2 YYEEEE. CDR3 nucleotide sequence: TGTGCCAGCAGCCGGGTCGCCCGTAGCTGGGGTAGCGGCCTCACCGAGCAGTACTTC. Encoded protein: CASSRVARSWGSGLTEQYF.

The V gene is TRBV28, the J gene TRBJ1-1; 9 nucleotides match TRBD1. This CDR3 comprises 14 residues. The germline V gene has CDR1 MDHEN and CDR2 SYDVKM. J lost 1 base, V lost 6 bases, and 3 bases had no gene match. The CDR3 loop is CASRSGQGNTEAFF. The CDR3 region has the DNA TGTGCCAGCAGATCGGGACAGGGGAACACTGAAGCTTTCTTT.

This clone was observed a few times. Here the CDR3 DNA reads TGTGCCAGCAGTAAAGGTTTTGGGACATCGACGGAGACCCAGTACTTC. This gives the protein CASSKGFGTSTETQYF. The chain carries TRBV6-1 and TRBJ2-5; possibly TRBD1 for D (6 bases). V lost 5 bases to trimming and J lost 5 bases, with 21 bases between them. The CDR3 has 16 residues. The germline gives CDR1 MNHNS, CDR2 SASEGT.

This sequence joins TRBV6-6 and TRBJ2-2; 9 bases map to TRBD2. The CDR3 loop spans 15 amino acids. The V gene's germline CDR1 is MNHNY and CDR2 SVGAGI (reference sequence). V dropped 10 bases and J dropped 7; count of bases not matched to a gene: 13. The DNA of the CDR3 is TGTGCCACCGGTCGGGCGGGGGGGCAGAGCGGGGAGCTGTTTTTT. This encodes CATGRAGGQSGELFF.

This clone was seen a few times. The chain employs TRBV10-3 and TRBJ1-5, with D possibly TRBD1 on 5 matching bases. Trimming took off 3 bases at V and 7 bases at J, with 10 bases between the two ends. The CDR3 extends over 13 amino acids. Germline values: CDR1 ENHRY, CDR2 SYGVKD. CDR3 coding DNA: TGTGCCATCAGTGACTTGGGGGGGCAGCCCCAGCATTTT. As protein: CAISDLGGQPQHF.

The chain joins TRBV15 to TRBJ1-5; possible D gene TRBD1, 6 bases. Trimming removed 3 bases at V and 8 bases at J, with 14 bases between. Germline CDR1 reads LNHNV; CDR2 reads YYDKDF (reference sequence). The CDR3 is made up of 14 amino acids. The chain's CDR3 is CATSRGGGLEPQHF. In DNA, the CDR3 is TGTGCCACCAGCAGGGGAGGGGGGCTGGAGCCCCAGCATTTT.

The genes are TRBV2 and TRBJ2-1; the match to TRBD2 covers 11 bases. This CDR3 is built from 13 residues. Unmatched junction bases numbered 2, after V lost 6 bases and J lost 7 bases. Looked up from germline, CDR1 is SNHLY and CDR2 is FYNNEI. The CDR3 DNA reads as TGTGCCAGCAGCCGACTAGCGGGGAATGAGCAGTTCTTC. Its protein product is CASSRLAGNEQFF.

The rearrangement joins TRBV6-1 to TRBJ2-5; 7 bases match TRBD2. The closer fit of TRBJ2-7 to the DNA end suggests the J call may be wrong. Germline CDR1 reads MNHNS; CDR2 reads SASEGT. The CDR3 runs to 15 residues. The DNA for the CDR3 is TGTGCCAGCAGTCCACGGACTAGGCGAGGGATCGAGCAGTACTTC. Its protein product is CASSPRTRRGIEQYF.

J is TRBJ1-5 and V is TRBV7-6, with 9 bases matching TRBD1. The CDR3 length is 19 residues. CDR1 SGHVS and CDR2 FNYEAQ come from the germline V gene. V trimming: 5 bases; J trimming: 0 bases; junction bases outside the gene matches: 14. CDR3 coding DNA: TGTGCCAGCAGCCGACAGGGGGGCACTAGCACTTATAGCAATCAGCCCCAGCATTTT. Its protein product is CASSRQGGTSTYSNQPQHF.

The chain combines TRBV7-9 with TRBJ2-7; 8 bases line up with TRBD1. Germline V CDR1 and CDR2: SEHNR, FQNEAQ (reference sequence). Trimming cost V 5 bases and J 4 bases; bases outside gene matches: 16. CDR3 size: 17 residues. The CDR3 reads CASSKIGTGQGSYEQYF. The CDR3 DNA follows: TGTGCCAGCAGCAAAATAGGAACCGGACAGGGCTCTTACGAGCAGTACTTC.